Below, 9 T cell receptor beta chains from the same sample are listed, as sequenced in a study of early T cells in non-severe SARS-CoV-2 infection (dated by TCRdb to about 2021). Library prep was done by 5' RACE. Sequencing was performed on a NextSeq 500. TCRdb applied fastp at Q25 and MiXCR to the public reads, then kept only in-frame beta chains. Each CDR3 protein appears once, grouped with its most common genes and DNA. The sample contains tens of thousands of distinct CDR3 sequences, around 12% of them found a single time. Around 4.5% of the sample rests with the top ten. The specimen sequenced was whole blood. These receptors all stem from an adult who was a healthcare worker with PCR-confirmed SARS-CoV-2 infection or an uninfected control (not recorded which).

The chain has TRBV2 and TRBJ2-7, with TRBD2 matching 11 bases. The J segment lost 2 bases and the V segment lost 6 bases, leaving 12 bases of the junction unmatched. Germline-derived CDR1 and CDR2 are SNHLY and FYNNEI. This CDR3 is built from 17 residues. The CDR3: CASSTPSTSGKTYEQYF. The CDR3, as DNA: TGTGCCAGCAGCACCCCCTCGACTAGCGGGAAAACCTACGAGCAGTACTTC.

The rearrangement uses TRBV12-3 or TRBV12-4 and TRBJ2-5; 9 bases match TRBD2. Trimming at V came to 3 bases and at J to 3 bases, leaving 5 bases not matched to a gene. This CDR3 spans 15 amino acids. CDR3 nucleotide sequence: TGTGCCAGCAGTTTGCGTCTAGCGGGGAAAGAGACCCAGTACTTC. This sequence encodes CASSLRLAGKETQYF.

The chain recombines TRBV11-3 with TRBJ2-5; TRBD2 agrees at 7 bases. This CDR3 comprises 16 residues. V lost 5 bases, J lost 5 bases, and 14 bases stayed unmatched. From germline, CDR1 is SGHNT and CDR2 YENEEA. The CDR3 protein is CASSQRTREAVETQYF. The CDR3 coding sequence is TGTGCCAGCAGCCAACGGACACGGGAGGCGGTTGAGACCCAGTACTTC.

In its sample, this clonotype was seen many times. The chain combines TRBV5-1 with TRBJ1-3; 10 bases fit TRBD1. After removal of 4 bases from V and 8 bases from J, the junction contained 6 bases not matched to a gene. Per the germline V gene, CDR1 is SGHRS and CDR2 is YFSETQ. This CDR3 has 14 residues. This chain's CDR3 is CASSTGQGVDTIYF. CDR3 coding DNA: TGCGCCAGCAGCACCGGACAGGGGGTTGACACCATATATTTT.

The chain employs TRBV12-3 or TRBV12-4 and TRBJ2-3, with D unclear. CDR3 length: 12 residues. V was pared by 8 bases and J by 5 bases, with 11 bases between. This CDR3 reads CASSLLEDTQYF. The CDR3 bases are TGTGCCAGCTCCCTTCTGGAAGATACGCAGTATTTT.

This clonotype was detected ten times or more. The CDR3 reads CASSLKTGGYEQYF. CDR3 nucleotides: TGTGCCAGCAGTTTAAAGACAGGGGGCTACGAGCAGTACTTC. The V call is TRBV27, the J call TRBJ2-7; 9 nucleotides agree with TRBD1. This CDR3 contains 14 residues. The ends lost 2 bases at V and 3 bases at J; junction bases unmatched: 2. CDR1 and CDR2 from the germline V gene are MNHEY and SMNVEV (reference sequence).

This clonotype was counted many times. The chain joins TRBV15 to TRBJ2-5, with D hard to call. This CDR3 is built from 13 residues. Germline V gene lookup returns CDR1 LNHNV and CDR2 YYDKDF (reference sequence). Trimming took off 8 bases at V and 0 bases at J, with 10 bases between the two ends. For the CDR3, the DNA is TGTGCCACCTCGCCGACACACCAAGAGACCCAGTACTTC. It codes for CATSPTHQETQYF.

The V gene is TRBV6-6, the J gene TRBJ1-1; D possibly corresponds to TRBD1 (5 bases). The CDR3 loop spans 14 amino acids. The germline V gene has CDR1 MNHNY and CDR2 SVGAGI (reference sequence). The V and J ends lost 1 base and 3 bases respectively, with 9 bases between them. This chain's CDR3 is CASSYLGGDTEAFF. The CDR3 nucleotides read TGTGCCAGCAGTTACTTGGGGGGGGACACTGAAGCTTTCTTT.

Many counts were recorded for this clonotype. The rearrangement joins TRBV7-2 to TRBJ2-1, with a possible D match to TRBD2 (5 bases). The germline CDR1 and CDR2 sequences are SGHTA and FQGNSA. V lost 1 base and J 0 bases, leaving 7 bases between the germline ends. The CDR3 is 15 amino acids. CDR3 nucleotides: TGTGCCAGCAGCTTAGGAGCGGCCTCCTACAATGAGCAGTTCTTC. It codes for CASSLGAASYNEQFF.